A single sample gave rise to the 15 T cell receptor beta chains below, sequenced in a study of human T cells and chemical hapten exposure. Time point denoted: patch test 2, 6 weeks after DPC sensitization. Treatment: therapeutic diphenylcyclopropenone sensitization with weekly scalp DPC. TCRdb re-called the RACE reads through MiXCR, storing one row per CDR3 protein. The sample yields tens of thousands of distinct CDR3 sequences, 8% to 10% seen once. This material consisted of whole blood, taken in connection with sensitization to the hapten diphenylcyclopropenone (DPC). Receptor source: a man aged 25 to 40 with alopecia areata. Some clones in this sample may be carry-over from other donors' samples.

This clonotype was counted ten times or more. This sequence joins TRBV12-3 or TRBV12-4 and TRBJ1-2; 9 bases are a match to TRBD1. Trimming removed 5 bases from V and 6 bases from J; junction bases left unmatched: 7. This CDR3 region has 14 residues. CDR3 coding DNA: TGTGCCAGCAGTCTCGACAGGGGGAAACATGGCTACACCTTC. Its translation: CASSLDRGKHGYTF.

This clonotype was detected ten times or more. The V call is TRBV27, the J call TRBJ2-5; D call uncertain. Trimming took 2 bases from V and 3 from J, leaving 1 base between them. CDR1 and CDR2 (germline): MNHEY, SMNVEV (reference sequence). CDR3 size: 11 residues. The DNA of the CDR3 is TGTGCCAGCAGTTTAGAAGAGACCCAGTACTTC. It is translated as CASSLEETQYF.

This clonotype was seen repeatedly, ten times or more. V usage is TRBV19 and J usage is TRBJ2-1; TRBD2 aligns across 9 bases. Losses at the gene ends were 7 bases for V and 2 bases for J; bases not matched to a gene: 6. The V gene's germline CDR1 is LNHDA and CDR2 SQIVND (reference sequence). CDR3 size: 15 residues. The CDR3 nucleotides are TGTGCCAGTATCCATAGCGGGGGCCCCTACAATGAGCAGTTCTTC. Its translation is CASIHSGGPYNEQFF.

This clonotype was seen a few times. This chain connects TRBV12-3 or TRBV12-4 to TRBJ2-5, with D possibly being TRBD1 or TRBD2 (5 bases each). The CDR3 spans 13 residues. V was trimmed by 3 bases and J by 4 bases, leaving 9 bases between them. The CDR3, as DNA: TGTGCCAGCAGTTTTATGGGGGTAGAGACCCAGTACTTC. Its protein is CASSFMGVETQYF.

This clonotype has more than one count but fewer than ten. V is TRBV6-1 and J is TRBJ2-1; 13 bases line up with TRBD2. CDR1 is MNHNS, CDR2 SASEGT, per germline. V shed 4 bases and J 9 bases; nucleotides not matched to a gene: 6. This CDR3 region has 15 residues. Here the CDR3 DNA reads TGTGCCAGCAGTGGACTAGCGGGAGGACCTATTGAGCAGTTCTTC. It yields the protein CASSGLAGGPIEQFF.

This clonotype has a count of ten or more. This chain links TRBV11-3 with TRBJ2-7; 9 positions agree with TRBD2. The CDR3 is 15 residues long. V trimming: 5 bases; J trimming: 11 bases; junction bases outside the gene matches: 16. Per germline, CDR1 SGHNT and CDR2 YENEEA. The CDR3 DNA sequence: TGTGCCAGCAGCCTAAAGCGGGGGGCAACTCTTCCAGAGTACTTC. This sequence encodes CASSLKRGATLPEYF.

This clonotype occurred many times. The gene calls are TRBV20-1 and TRBJ1-5; D remains unclear. The germline V gene encodes CDR1 DFQATT and CDR2 SNEGSKA (reference sequence). The CDR3 length is 13 residues. Trimming took 5 bases from V and 7 from J, leaving 15 bases between them. CDR3 loop: CSARMREDQPQHF. The CDR3 region has the DNA TGCAGTGCTCGGATGCGGGAGGACCAGCCCCAGCATTTT.

The V gene is TRBV20-1, the J gene TRBJ2-3; 9 bases line up with TRBD1. Germline assignment: CDR1 DFQATT and CDR2 SNEGSKA (reference sequence). Trimming at V came to 2 bases and at J to 3 bases, leaving 3 bases not matched to a gene. This CDR3 contains 14 residues. CDR3 in amino acids: CSARRQGGTDTQYF. CDR3 coding DNA: TGCAGTGCTAGAAGACAGGGGGGGACAGATACGCAGTATTTT.

The CDR3 DNA sequence: TGTGCCAGCAGTCAGGGACAGGGGAGGAACTACGAGCAGTACTTC. Translation gives CASSQGQGRNYEQYF. The J gene is TRBJ2-7, the V gene TRBV12-3 or TRBV12-4; 10 bases line up with TRBD1. The V and J ends lost 5 bases and 3 bases, in that order; junction bases with no gene match: 7. The CDR3 is made up of 15 amino acids.

This clonotype is medium-sized in the sample. The chain joins TRBV20-1 to TRBJ1-5; D is possibly TRBD1 (6 bases). The V and J ends lost 0 bases and 2 bases respectively, with 8 bases between them. Germline CDR1 DFQATT, CDR2 SNEGSKA (reference sequence). The length of the CDR3 is 14 residues. The DNA for the CDR3 is TGCAGTGCTAGAGACAGGGGAGGCAATCAGCCCCAGCATTTT. It encodes CSARDRGGNQPQHF.

This clonotype was recorded many times. The chain is built from TRBV29-1 and TRBJ2-3, with 8 bases fitting TRBD1. V shed 8 bases and J 1 base; nucleotides not matched to a gene: 11. This CDR3 is built from 15 residues. CDR1 is SQVTM and CDR2 is ANQGSEA in the germline V gene. CDR3: CSSGRGTGGTDTQYF. The DNA of the CDR3 is TGCAGCTCTGGAAGAGGGACAGGCGGCACAGATACGCAGTATTTT.

This clonotype has ten or more counts. This sequence joins TRBV7-2 and TRBJ1-1; no clear D gene. Trimming left V 3 bases short and J 5 bases short, with 13 bases between. Per the germline V gene, CDR1 is SGHTA and CDR2 is FQGNSA. The CDR3 contains 14 residues. The CDR3 protein is CASSFSWQGTEAFF. The CDR3, as DNA: TGTGCCAGCAGCTTCTCCTGGCAAGGGACTGAAGCTTTCTTT. Together with reference TRBV7-2 and TRBJ1-1, the CDR3 gives the full variable domain: GAGVSQSPSNKVTEKGKDVELRCDPISGHTALYWYRQSLGQGLEFLIYFQGNSAPDKSGLPSDRFSAERTGGSVSTLTIQRTQQEDSAVYLCASSFSWQGTEAFFGQGTRLTVV.

There are many counts of this clonotype. This chain uses TRBV27 with TRBJ2-2, with TRBD1 as a possible D gene (6 bases). Germline V gives CDR1 MNHEY, CDR2 SMNVEV (reference sequence). Trimming removed 6 bases at V and 10 bases at J, with 21 bases between. The CDR3 runs 15 residues. CDR3 in amino acids: CASRPNRVSLEELFF. In DNA, the CDR3 is TGTGCCAGCAGGCCTAACAGGGTTTCGTTAGAGGAGCTGTTTTTT.

The genes are TRBV5-6 and TRBJ2-4; TRBD1 aligns across 8 bases. This CDR3 is built from 14 residues. The germline V gene encodes CDR1 SGHDT and CDR2 YYEEEE. J lost 7 bases, V lost 4 bases, and 7 bases had no gene match. DNA for the CDR3: TGTGCCAGCAGCCCGCGGACAGGGATGAACATTCAGTACTTC. The encoded protein is CASSPRTGMNIQYF.

This clonotype was detected ten times or more. The chain links TRBV5-1 to TRBJ2-5; D is possibly TRBD1 or TRBD2 (5 bases each). The CDR3 covers 13 residues. Trimming shortened V by 1 base and J by 5 bases, and 9 bases separated the two germline ends. Germline V CDR1 and CDR2: SGHRS, YFSETQ. The CDR3 DNA reads TGCGCCAGCAGCTTGCAGTGGGGGGAGACCCAGTACTTC. It codes for CASSLQWGETQYF.